The T cell receptor (beta chain) described here comes from a study of T cells in Graves' hyperthyroidism and ophthalmopathy (dated 2019 in TCRdb). General notes on the study: Peripheral blood samples were taken at initial diagnosis, before any treatment was given. A discovery cohort of approximately 100 patients, about 44 with Graves' ophthalmopathy and 55 to 60 with stable Graves' hyperthyroidism, was used to find distinguishing TCR V-J signatures. Prospective prediction of ophthalmopathy was tested in an independent validation cohort consisting of 18 hyperthyroidism patients and around 16 patients who later progressed to ophthalmopathy. For training and testing, the 95 to 100 patients in the discovery cohort were randomly divided in a 7:3 ratio. The study also compared thyroid tissue and blood T-cell repertoires from more than 5 Graves' hyperthyroidism patients. Following sampling, methimazole starting at 30 mg daily was given to hyperthyroidism patients, and high-dose intravenous methylprednisolone was given to ophthalmopathy patients. TCR Vbeta CDR3 sequencing of some 140 peripheral blood samples (43 ophthalmopathy, 75 hyperthyroidism and 17 progressor patients) is reported in the paper. The research as a whole found: In validation, progression to ophthalmopathy was predicted by the model with 65% to 71% sensitivity and around 76% specificity, a median of about 6.8 months before onset. Sample size was not statistically predetermined, and investigators were not blinded to group allocation. Ophthalmopathy was separated from stable hyperthyroidism by a 13 V-J signature model, with 87.88% sensitivity and roughly 84% specificity obtained in cross-validation and 80%/75% obtained in testing. Blood samples also contained most of the expanded thyroid clonotypes (frequency above 0.001), which suggests that blood repertoires may reflect thyroid immune responses.

Stable Graves' hyperthyroidism was defined as the absence of progression to ophthalmopathy over 18 months of follow-up. Hyperthyroidism patients were newly diagnosed, with disease duration under 2 months, and aged 18 to 65 years. The study excluded patients with uncontrolled infections, other autoimmune diseases, pregnancy or lactation. Diagnoses were based on clinical symptoms, serum thyroxine and TRAb, thyroid ultrasound and orbital computed tomography. PBMCs were isolated from approximately 10 ml of fresh peripheral blood by Ficoll-Paque density gradient centrifugation. Trizol reagent was used to extract total RNA, and RNA quality was then checked on an Agilent 2100 Bioanalyzer. CDR1 and CDR2, per the germline V gene (reference sequence), are SGHKS and YYEKEE. The CDR3 starts with the cysteine, ends with the phenylalanine, and has 16 residues. Only the CDR3 DNA stays, 48 bases, in frame from base 1. V lost 4 bases and J lost 0 bases, and the count of bases not matched to a germline gene is 8.

This clonotype was recorded many times. There is no known antigen for this receptor. No quality values exist for individual bases; no much larger clone is one base distant. Amplification of TCR beta CDR3 regions was carried out from RNA transcripts. The first round of RT-PCR for the TCR CDR3 was performed with the HTBI primer set and the Qiagen OneStep RT-PCR kit. Libraries were constructed in a second round of multiplex PCR, after which size selection and purification were carried out. Sequencing of the libraries was done on an Illumina HiSeq2000 using paired-end 100 bp reads. The authors' pipeline ran thus. SOAPnuke was used to process the raw data, throwing out any read that contained adapters or uncalled bases, had a mean Phred below 15, or lacked an exact constant-primer or identifier match. High-quality paired reads were merged using COPE v1.2.5, and each unique nucleotide sequence was defined as a clonotype. MiTCR v1.1 was used to align the clonotypes against IMGT TRBV, TRBD and TRBJ reference segments. Analysis was restricted to V-J combinations with a frequency above 0.0001, which covered just over 98% of repertoires. The TCS score was defined as the ratio of F50 (clonal expansion) to E x V (chaos), calculated using BLOSUM62-based TCRdist between CDR3 peptides within each V-J. Welch's t-statistics and random forest reduced roughly 540 V-J features to roughly 13, which were used in a naive Bayes classifier (R e1071). Using fastp trimming at Q25 and MiXCR clonotype assembly, TCRdb reanalyzed the public sequencing data and kept in-frame beta chains. Under each unique CDR3 protein, matching rows form one entry showing the most common genes and DNA. TCRdb, not the original authors, processed these V and J calls. The sample has hundreds of thousands of distinct CDR3 sequences on record, 11% to 15% of them singletons. The ten largest clones take up 10% of the sample.

The chain employs TRBV5-5 and TRBJ2-3, and 7 junction bases match TRBD2. The receptor comes from a woman aged 18-35 years with Graves' hyperthyroidism. The sample taken for sequencing was blood. This receptor has the CDR3 CASSPPAGVSTDTQYF. Here is the DNA: TGTGCCAGCAGCCCCCCGGCGGGAGTGAGCACAGATACGCAGTATTTT.